This passage covers 8 T cell receptor beta chains from one sample sequenced in a study of T cells after yellow fever vaccination. One entry per CDR3 protein, called by TCRdb with MiXCR from the 5' RACE reads. The sample contains about 220,000 distinct CDR3 sequences, 6.7% of which appear only once. The sample in question was CD4+ T cells sorted from PBMCs, obtained on the day of the yellow fever booster vaccination. The receptors come from a man in his thirties or forties who received the YFV17D yellow fever vaccine.

This clonotype was observed at least ten times. The chain links TRBV5-1 to TRBJ2-7; 7 bases are a match to TRBD2. The V gene end was trimmed by 0 bases and the J gene end by 2 bases; junction bases not matched to a gene: 5. Germline V CDR1 and CDR2: SGHRS, YFSETQ. CDR3 size: 15 residues. CDR3 residues: CASSLVGGGTYEQYF. As DNA, the CDR3 is TGCGCCAGCAGCTTGGTTGGCGGGGGTACCTACGAGCAGTACTTC.

This clonotype was picked up a small number of times. The V call is TRBV7-2, the J call TRBJ2-4, with a tentative D call TRBD2 (5 bases). Germline CDR1 and CDR2: SGHTA and FQGNSA. Trimming stripped 4 bases from V and 7 bases from J, with 14 bases between. There are 14 residues in the CDR3. The CDR3: CASSSGLGWNIQYF. In DNA form, the CDR3 reads TGTGCCAGCAGCTCCGGACTGGGTTGGAACATTCAGTACTTC.

A few counts support this clonotype. V gene TRBV6-2 or TRBV6-3 combines with J gene TRBJ2-1, with a weak D call TRBD2 (7 bases). The CDR3 is made up of 15 amino acids. Germline loops: CDR1 MNHEY, CDR2 SVGEGT. Deletions cut 5 bases from V and 8 bases from J, with 19 bases between. CDR3 sequence: CASSEGDYSVYEQFF. CDR3 nucleotides: TGTGCCAGCAGTGAGGGGGACTACTCGGTTTATGAGCAGTTCTTC.

This clonotype has more than one count but fewer than ten. This chain uses TRBV3-1 with TRBJ2-7; 11 nucleotides line up with TRBD2. The germline gives CDR1 LGHDT, CDR2 YNNKEL (reference sequence). The junction had 12 bases not matched to a gene; V was cut back by 0 bases and J by 5 bases. This CDR3 spans 18 amino acids. The CDR3 nucleotides are TGTGCCAGCAGCCAAGACGCTACTAGCGGGAGTTCAGCTGACGAGCAGTACTTC. Translating gives CASSQDATSGSSADEQYF.

Many counts were recorded for this clonotype. The V call is TRBV7-2, the J call TRBJ2-3, with 10 bases aligning to TRBD2. There are 16 residues in the CDR3. Unmatched junction bases numbered 4, after V lost 0 bases and J lost 4 bases. In germline, CDR1 is SGHTA, CDR2 FQGNSA. The CDR3 loop is CASSLAGLAGADTQYF. CDR3 DNA sequence: TGTGCCAGCAGCTTAGCGGGGCTAGCGGGAGCAGATACGCAGTATTTT.

The chain links TRBV5-1 to TRBJ2-1; TRBD2 matches 11 bases. Trimming cost V 3 bases and J 6 bases; bases outside gene matches: 8. From germline, CDR1 is SGHRS and CDR2 YFSETQ. This CDR3 has 16 amino acids. This chain's CDR3 is CASSSSTSGRLNEQFF. The CDR3 DNA reads as TGCGCCAGCAGCTCGTCCACTAGCGGGAGACTCAATGAGCAGTTCTTC.

In this sample, this clonotype turned up many times. The chain couples TRBV7-9 to TRBJ2-5, with TRBD2 identical over 9 bases. Germline CDR1 and CDR2: SEHNR and FQNEAQ (reference sequence). The V segment lost 5 bases and the J segment 5 bases; nucleotides outside the gene matches: 3. The CDR3 contains 13 residues. In DNA, the CDR3 is TGTGCCAGCAGCGCGGCGGGAGGGGAGACCCAGTACTTC. Translation gives CASSAAGGETQYF.

The V and J genes are TRBV5-6 and TRBJ2-1; 9 nucleotides align to TRBD1. The CDR3 length is 17 residues. Germline-derived CDR1 and CDR2 are SGHDT and YYEEEE. V gave up 2 bases and J gave up 4 bases; unmatched junction bases: 10. Here the CDR3 reads CASSFNRGLGPYNEQFF. DNA for the CDR3: TGTGCCAGCAGCTTCAACAGGGGGCTAGGTCCTTACAATGAGCAGTTCTTC.